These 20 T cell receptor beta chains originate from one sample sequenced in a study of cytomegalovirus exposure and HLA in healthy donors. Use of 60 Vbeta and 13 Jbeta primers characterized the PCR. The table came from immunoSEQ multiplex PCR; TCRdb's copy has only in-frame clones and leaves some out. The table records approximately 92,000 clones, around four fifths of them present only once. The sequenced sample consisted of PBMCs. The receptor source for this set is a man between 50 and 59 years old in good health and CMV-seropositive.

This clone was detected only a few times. CDR3 sequence: CASSRTRGETQYF. Here the CDR3 DNA reads TGTGCCAGTAGTCGGACTAGGGGAGAGACCCAGTACTTC. The chain uses TRBV19 and TRBJ2-5; 7 bases are shared with TRBD2. The CDR3 has 13 residues. Germline CDR1 is LNHDA and CDR2 is SQIVND (reference sequence). The V and J ends lost 5 bases and 4 bases, in that order; junction bases with no gene match: 4. Filled out from reference TRBV19 and TRBJ2-5, the complete variable domain reads DGGITQSPKYLFRKEGQNVTLSCEQNLNHDAMYWYRQDPGQGLRLIYYSQIVNDFQKGDIAEGYSVSREKKESFPLTVTSAQKNPTAFYLCASSRTRGETQYFGPGTRLLVL.

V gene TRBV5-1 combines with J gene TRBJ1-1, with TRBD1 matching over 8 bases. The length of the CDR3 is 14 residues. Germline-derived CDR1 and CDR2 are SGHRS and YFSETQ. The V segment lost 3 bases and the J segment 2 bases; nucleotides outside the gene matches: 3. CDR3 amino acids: CASSSGQVNTEAFF. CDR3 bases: TGCGCCAGCAGCTCGGGACAGGTTAACACTGAAGCTTTCTTT.

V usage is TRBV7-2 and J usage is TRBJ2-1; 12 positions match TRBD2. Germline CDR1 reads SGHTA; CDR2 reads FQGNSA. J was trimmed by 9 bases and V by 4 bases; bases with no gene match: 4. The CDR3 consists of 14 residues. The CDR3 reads CASSSGLAGSEQFF. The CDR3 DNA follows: TGTGCCAGCAGCTCTGGACTAGCGGGGAGTGAGCAGTTCTTC.

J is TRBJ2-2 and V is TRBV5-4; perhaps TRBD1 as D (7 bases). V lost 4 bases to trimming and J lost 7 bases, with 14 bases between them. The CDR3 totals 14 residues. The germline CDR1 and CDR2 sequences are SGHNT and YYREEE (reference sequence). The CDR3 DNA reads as TGTGCCAGCAGCGCGGGACAGTGTGTCGGGGAGCTGTTTTTT. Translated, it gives CASSAGQCVGELFF.

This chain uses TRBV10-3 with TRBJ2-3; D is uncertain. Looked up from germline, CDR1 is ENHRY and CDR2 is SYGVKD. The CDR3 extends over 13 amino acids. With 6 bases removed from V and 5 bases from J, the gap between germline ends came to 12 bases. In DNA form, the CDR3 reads TGTGCCATCAGCCGAGACATGCAAGATACGCAGTATTTT. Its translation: CAISRDMQDTQYF.

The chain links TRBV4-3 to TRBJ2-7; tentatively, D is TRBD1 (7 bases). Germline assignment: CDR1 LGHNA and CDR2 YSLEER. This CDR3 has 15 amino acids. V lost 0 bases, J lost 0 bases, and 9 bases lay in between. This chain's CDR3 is CASSQDQGGSYEQYF. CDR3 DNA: TGCGCCAGCAGCCAAGATCAGGGGGGCTCCTACGAGCAGTACTTC.

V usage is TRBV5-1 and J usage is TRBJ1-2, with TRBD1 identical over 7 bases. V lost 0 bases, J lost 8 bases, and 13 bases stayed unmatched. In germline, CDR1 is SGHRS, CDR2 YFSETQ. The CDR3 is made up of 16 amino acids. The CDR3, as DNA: TGCGCCAGCAGCTTGGCTTACACAGGGGATCCTCTAGGCTACACCTTC. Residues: CASSLAYTGDPLGYTF. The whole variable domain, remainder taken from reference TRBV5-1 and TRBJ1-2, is KAGVTQTPRYLIKTRGQQVTLSCSPISGHRSVSWYQQTPGQGLQFLFEYFSETQRNKGNFPGRFSGRQFSNSRSEMNVSTLELGDSALYLCASSLAYTGDPLGYTFGSGTRLTVV.

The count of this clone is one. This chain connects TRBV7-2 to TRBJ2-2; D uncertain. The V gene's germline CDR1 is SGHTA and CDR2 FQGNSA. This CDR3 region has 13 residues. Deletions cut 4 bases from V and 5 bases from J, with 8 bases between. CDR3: CASSSQATGELFF. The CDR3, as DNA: TGTGCCAGCAGCTCCCAAGCTACCGGGGAGCTGTTTTTT.

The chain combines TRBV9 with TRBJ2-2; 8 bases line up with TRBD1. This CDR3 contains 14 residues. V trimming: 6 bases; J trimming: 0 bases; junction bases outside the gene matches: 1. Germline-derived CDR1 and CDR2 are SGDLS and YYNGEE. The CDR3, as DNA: TGTGCCAGCAAGGGACAGGCGAACACCGGGGAGCTGTTTTTT. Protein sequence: CASKGQANTGELFF.

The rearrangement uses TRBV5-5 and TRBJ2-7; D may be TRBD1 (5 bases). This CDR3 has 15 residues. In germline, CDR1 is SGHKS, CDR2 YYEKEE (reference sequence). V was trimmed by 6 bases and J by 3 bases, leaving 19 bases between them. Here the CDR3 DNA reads TGTGCCAGCACCCGGCAGGCAGGGTCCATCTACGAGCAGTACTTC. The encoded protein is CASTRQAGSIYEQYF.

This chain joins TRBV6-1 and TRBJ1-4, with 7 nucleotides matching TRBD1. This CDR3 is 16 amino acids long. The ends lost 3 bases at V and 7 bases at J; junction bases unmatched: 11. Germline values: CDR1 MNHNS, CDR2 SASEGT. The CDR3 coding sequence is TGTGCCAGCAGTGAGGGGACAGTCAACTATCGTGAAAAACTGTTTTTT. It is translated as CASSEGTVNYREKLFF.

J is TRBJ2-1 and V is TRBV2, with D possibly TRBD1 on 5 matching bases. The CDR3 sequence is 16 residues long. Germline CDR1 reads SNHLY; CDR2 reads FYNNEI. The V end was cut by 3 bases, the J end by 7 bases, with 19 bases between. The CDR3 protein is CASSDLVGQGSNEQFF. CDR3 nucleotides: TGTGCCAGCAGTGACTTAGTAGGTCAGGGCTCGAATGAGCAGTTCTTC.

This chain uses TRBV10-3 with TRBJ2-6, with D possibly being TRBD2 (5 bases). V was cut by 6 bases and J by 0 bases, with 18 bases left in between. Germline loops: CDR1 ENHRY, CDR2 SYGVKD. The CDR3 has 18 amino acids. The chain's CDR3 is CAISERGYGVSGANVLTF. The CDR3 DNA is TGTGCCATCAGCGAGAGAGGGTACGGGGTCTCTGGGGCCAACGTCCTGACTTTC.

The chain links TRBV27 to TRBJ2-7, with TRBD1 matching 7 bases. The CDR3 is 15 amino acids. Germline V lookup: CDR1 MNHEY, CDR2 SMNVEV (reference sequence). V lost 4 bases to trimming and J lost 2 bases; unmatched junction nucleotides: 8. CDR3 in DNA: TGTGCCAGCAGTTCCTCGACAGGGTTGCCCTACGAGCAGTACTTC. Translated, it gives CASSSSTGLPYEQYF.

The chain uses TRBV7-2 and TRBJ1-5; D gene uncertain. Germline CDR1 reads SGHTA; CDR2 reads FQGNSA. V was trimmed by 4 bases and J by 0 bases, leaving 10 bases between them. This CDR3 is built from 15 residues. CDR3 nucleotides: TGTGCCAGCAGCTCGGGTACCCTTAGCAATCAGCCCCAGCATTTT. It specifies CASSSGTLSNQPQHF. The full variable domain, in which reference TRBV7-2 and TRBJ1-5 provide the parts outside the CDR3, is GAGVSQSPSNKVTEKGKDVELRCDPISGHTALYWYRQSLGQGLEFLIYFQGNSAPDKSGLPSDRFSAERTGGSVSTLTIQRTQQEDSAVYLCASSSGTLSNQPQHFGDGTRLSIL.

CDR3: CASKPLGLNNQPQHF. As DNA, the CDR3 is TGTGCCAGTAAACCCCTGGGACTTAACAATCAGCCCCAGCATTTT. This chain joins TRBV19 and TRBJ1-5; D possibly corresponds to TRBD1 (5 bases). Germline CDR1 and CDR2: LNHDA and SQIVND (reference sequence). V was shortened by 7 bases and J by 3 bases, with 16 bases between the two germline ends. The CDR3 is made up of 15 amino acids.

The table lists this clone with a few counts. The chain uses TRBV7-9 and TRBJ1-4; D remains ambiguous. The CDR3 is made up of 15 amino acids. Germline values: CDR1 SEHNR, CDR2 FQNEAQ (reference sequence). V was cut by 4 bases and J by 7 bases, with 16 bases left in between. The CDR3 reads CASSSRSQAGEKLFF. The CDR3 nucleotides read TGTGCCAGCAGCTCCCGGTCTCAGGCTGGTGAAAAACTGTTTTTT.

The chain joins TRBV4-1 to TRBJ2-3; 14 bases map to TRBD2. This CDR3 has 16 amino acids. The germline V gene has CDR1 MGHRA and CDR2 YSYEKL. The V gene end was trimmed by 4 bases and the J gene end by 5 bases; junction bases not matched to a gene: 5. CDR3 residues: CASSPSGLAGEDTQYF. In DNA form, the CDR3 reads TGCGCCAGCAGCCCCTCGGGACTAGCGGGGGAAGATACGCAGTATTTT.

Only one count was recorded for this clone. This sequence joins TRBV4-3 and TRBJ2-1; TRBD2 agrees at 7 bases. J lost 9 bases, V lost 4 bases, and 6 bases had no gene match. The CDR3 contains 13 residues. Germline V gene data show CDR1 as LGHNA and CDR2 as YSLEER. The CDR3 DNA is TGCGCCAGCAGCCCCCGCCGCGGGGGTGAGCAGTTCTTC. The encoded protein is CASSPRRGGEQFF.

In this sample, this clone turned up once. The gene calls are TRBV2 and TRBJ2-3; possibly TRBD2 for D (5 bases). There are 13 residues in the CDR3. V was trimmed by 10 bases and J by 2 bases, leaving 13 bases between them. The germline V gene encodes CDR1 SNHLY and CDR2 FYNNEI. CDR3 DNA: TGTGCCACCCGAGGACTCTACACAGATACGCAGTATTTT. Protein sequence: CATRGLYTDTQYF.